The following is a T cell receptor (beta chain) sequence with its context. This may be a read error: a much more frequent sequence differs by one nucleotide. Primers used for first-strand cDNA, a TRAV- and TRBV-specific set, covered both alpha and beta chains. Amplification, which lasted 15 to 20 PCR cycles, used a constant-region primer and V-primer adapter to amplify TCRs. TCRdb ran MiXCR on the reads and lists one entry per CDR3 protein. The sample has about 89,000 distinct CDR3 sequences; more than 8% are singletons. The CDR3 covers 15 residues. Trimming stripped 5 bases from V and 2 bases from J, with 13 bases between. Germline V gene data show CDR1 as MDHEN and CDR2 as SYDVKM. This sample stems from a study of low-dose radiotherapy and immunotherapy resistance in tumors. At the level of the study: Each patient was administered nivolumab intravenously at 240 mg, which was a flat dose, every two weeks, along with intravenous ipilimumab at 1 mg/kg every six weeks.

Time point described: before trial treatment. This specimen was PBMCs, taken before treatment. The chain couples TRBV28 to TRBJ1-5; TRBD1 might be the D (6 bases). The TCR sequence derives from a male donor with prostate cancer. The CDR3 reads CASSETGSCNQPQHF. The CDR3, as DNA: TGTGCCAGCAGTGAAACAGGGTCTTGCAATCAGCCCCAGCATTTT.